Listed below are T cell receptor beta chains from one sample, sequenced in a study of shared clonotypes between healthy human individuals. Here immunoSEQ multiplex PCR was the method, and the copy in TCRdb shows in-frame clones only, minus some. Among about 800,000 clones listed, around 96% were seen once. Material for sequencing was naive CD8+ T cells sorted from blood. These receptors were taken from a man between 25 and 39 years old in good health. Both conserved end residues are part of each CDR3. The D gene is left open where the match is weak. Some rows mark clone size as missing; the rest say once, few, many or name a class of expanded clone.

>TRBD2|TRBV27|-|TRBJ2-1
TGTGCCAGCAGTGGACTAGCGGATTACAATGAGCAGTTCTTC
CASSGLADYNEQFF
>-|TRBV5-1|-|TRBJ1-2
TGCGCCAGCGTACAGGTTCGAAAGACCTATGGCTACACCTTC
CASVQVRKTYGYTF
>TRBD1|TRBV5-6|-|TRBJ2-7
TGTGCCAGCAGCTTCCCGGGACAGGGTTCCTACGAGCAGTACTTC
CASSFPGQGSYEQYF
>-|TRBV14|once|TRBJ2-4
TGTGCCAGCAGCCAAGACTTAGCCAAAAACATTCAGTACTTC
CASSQDLAKNIQYF
>-|TRBV6-5|-|TRBJ2-1
TGTGCCAGCAGTTACGGCTTAGGGACTCCCCTGAATGAGCAGTTCTTC
CASSYGLGTPLNEQFF
>-|TRBV19|-|TRBJ2-3
TGTGCCAGTACCAAGAATGCCTTCACAGATACGCAGTATTTT
CASTKNAFTDTQYF
>TRBD2|TRBV7-6|-|TRBJ2-3
TGTGCCAGCAGCTTTGCGGGAGATACAGATACGCAGTATTTT
CASSFAGDTDTQYF
>-|TRBV7-8|-|TRBJ2-1
TGTGCCAGCAGCTCTACGGGATACAATGAGCAGTTCTTC
CASSSTGYNEQFF
>-|TRBV7-9|-|TRBJ2-7
TGTGCCAGCAGCCCCACAGCGACCTACGAGCAGTACTTC
CASSPTATYEQYF
>TRBD1|TRBV29-1|once|TRBJ2-7
TGCAGCGTTGAAGTGTCTAGGACAGGGGTCTACGAGCAGTACTTC
CSVEVSRTGVYEQYF
>TRBD1|TRBV25-1|once|TRBJ1-2
TGTGCCAGCAGTGAAAGACAGGGACGGCGCTACACCTTC
CASSERQGRRYTF
>-|TRBV29-1|-|TRBJ1-2
TGCAGCGCCGGCCGGGAAGGAGATGGCTACACCTTC
CSAGREGDGYTF
>-|TRBV7-8|-|TRBJ1-2
TGTGCCAGCAGCTCCTCGGGGGACGGGTTGCGAGGCTACACCTTC
CASSSSGDGLRGYTF
>-|TRBV11-2|-|TRBJ2-1
TGTGCCAGCAGCTTAGACCGAGGGCAAGCCCTAGAGCGGCAGTTCTTC
CASSLDRGQALERQFF
>-|TRBV9|-|TRBJ2-5
TGTGCCAGCAGCGGTTTAGCGAAAGAGACCCAGTACTTC
CASSGLAKETQYF
>-|TRBV5-4|once|TRBJ2-7
TGTGCCAGCAGCCCGGAGGAGCGGCCCACCTACGAGCAGTACTTC
CASSPEERPTYEQYF
>-|TRBV29-1|-|TRBJ2-7
TGCAGCGTTGAAGCGGAGACAGATTCCTACGAGCAGTACTTC
CSVEAETDSYEQYF
>-|TRBV15|-|TRBJ1-1
TGTGCCACCAGCAGACACCAGCGTGAAGCTTTCTTT
CATSRHQREAFF
>-|TRBV19|-|TRBJ2-2
TGTGCCAGTAGTATGAGCCGTCCCACCGGGGAGCTGTTTTTT
CASSMSRPTGELFF
>TRBD1|TRBV4-1|once|TRBJ1-2
TGCGCCAGCAGCCAAAAGGGGGCAGGTTATGGCTACACCTTC
CASSQKGAGYGYTF
>-|TRBV6-1|-|TRBJ1-2
TGTGCCAGCAGTGAAGGCCGGGGTTACTATGGCTACACCTTC
CASSEGRGYYGYTF
>-|TRBV28|-|TRBJ2-7
TGTGCCAGCAGTTCTTACAGCTCCTACGAGCAGTACTTC
CASSSYSSYEQYF
>-|TRBV7-9|-|TRBJ2-7
TGTGCCAGCAGCTCAAATTACAGAACTTCCTACGAGCAGTACTTC
CASSSNYRTSYEQYF
>-|TRBV6-6|-|TRBJ2-1
TGTGCCAGCACCTGGACCGTGGAAACCTACAATGAGCAGTTCTTC
CASTWTVETYNEQFF
>-|TRBV28|-|TRBJ2-3
TGTGCCAGCAGCCCCATGTCCCGGCTGGACCTTAGCACAGATACGCAGTATTTT
CASSPMSRLDLSTDTQYF
>TRBD1|TRBV4-1|-|TRBJ2-7
TGCGCCAGCAGCGCACGGGACAGGGGATCCTACGAGCAGTACTTC
CASSARDRGSYEQYF
>-|TRBV5-5|-|TRBJ1-5
TGTGCCAGCAGCTTGTCTACAGTTAGCAATCAGCCCCAGCATTTT
CASSLSTVSNQPQHF
>TRBD2|TRBV6-1|-|TRBJ2-3
TGTGCCAGCAGACTGACCACGGGAGGGCTGGATACGCAGTATTTT
CASRLTTGGLDTQYF
>-|TRBV29-1|-|TRBJ2-1
TGCAGCGTTGCAGGACTGAGCTCCTACAATGAGCAGTTCTTC
CSVAGLSSYNEQFF
>TRBD1|TRBV27|-|TRBJ1-2
TGTGCCAGCGGCCGACAGGGGTACTATGGCTACACCTTC
CASGRQGYYGYTF
>-|TRBV9|-|TRBJ1-2
TGTGCCAGCAGCGATACCCTTAACTATGGCTACACCTTC
CASSDTLNYGYTF
>-|TRBV6-5|-|TRBJ2-1
TGTGCCAGCAGTTACGGCACTTCCCATGAGCAGTTCTTC
CASSYGTSHEQFF
>TRBD2|TRBV27|-|TRBJ2-1
TGTGCCAGCAGTTTCCGGACTAGCGGCTATGAGCAGTTCTTC
CASSFRTSGYEQFF
>TRBD1|TRBV7-6|-|TRBJ2-3
TGTGCCAGCAGCTTTGGACCGGACAGGGGGCAGGATACGCAGTATTTT
CASSFGPDRGQDTQYF